This record looks at one T cell receptor (beta chain) sequence and its context. Trimming shortened V by 0 bases and J by 7 bases, and 19 bases separated the two germline ends. The CDR3 totals 18 residues. Germline values: CDR1 MNHEY, CDR2 SVGEGT. This sample is drawn from a study of blood T cell repertoires in COVID-19. Study information: COVID-19 samples collected from the United States, Italy and Spain covered acute and convalescent phases. PBMCs, B-cell-depleted T cells, or T cells were the source of the cDNA or gDNA that made up the material.

As originally analysed: Reference gene primer amplification gave estimated nucleated cell counts. The assay was immunoSEQ multiplex PCR, and TCRdb's table has in-frame clones only and misses some. V and J calls and clone size are given by that table; D and trimming were obtained from the DNA. The repertoire consists of about 210,000 clones, with about 84% occurring once and the leading ten covering roughly 12%. The chain couples TRBV6-2 or TRBV6-3 to TRBJ1-6; perhaps TRBD1 as D (6 bases). The sequenced material came from peripheral blood. The TCR was taken from a human donor in a cohort sampled during active COVID-19. CDR3 sequence (DNA): TGTGCCAGCAGTTACTCGATCGGGACACCAATCTCCAATTCACCCCTCCACTTT. As protein: CASSYSIGTPISNSPLHF.